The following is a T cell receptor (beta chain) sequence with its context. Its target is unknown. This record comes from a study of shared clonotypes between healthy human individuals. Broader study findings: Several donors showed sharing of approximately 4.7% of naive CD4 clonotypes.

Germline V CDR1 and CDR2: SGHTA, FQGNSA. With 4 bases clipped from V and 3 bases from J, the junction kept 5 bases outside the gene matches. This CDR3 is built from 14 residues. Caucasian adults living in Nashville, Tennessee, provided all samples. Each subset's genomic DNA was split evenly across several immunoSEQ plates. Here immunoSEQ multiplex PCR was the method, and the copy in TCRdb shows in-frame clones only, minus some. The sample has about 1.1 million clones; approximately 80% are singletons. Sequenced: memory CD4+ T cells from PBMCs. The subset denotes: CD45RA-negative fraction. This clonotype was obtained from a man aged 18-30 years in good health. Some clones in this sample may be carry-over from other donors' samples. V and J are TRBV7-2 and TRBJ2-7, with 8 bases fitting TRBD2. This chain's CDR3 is CASSSSGSSYEQYF. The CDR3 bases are TGTGCCAGCAGCTCTAGCGGGTCGAGCTACGAGCAGTACTTC.